These 28 T cell receptor beta chains came from one sample sequenced in a study of T cells in Graves' hyperthyroidism and ophthalmopathy. Regions amplified from RNA transcripts were the TCR beta CDR3 regions. During a first-round RT-PCR of the TCR CDR3, the HTBI primer set was used. MiXCR, run by TCRdb on the multiplex PCR reads, gives a single entry per CDR3 protein. This sample carries hundreds of thousands of distinct CDR3 sequences, less than 25% of them seen once, and the ten largest clones take under 35%. Sequencing used blood. These receptors all come from a man aged 25-45 years with Graves' ophthalmopathy.

V usage is TRBV18 and J usage is TRBJ2-1; no clear D. Germline V gene data show CDR1 as KGHSH and CDR2 as LQKENI. V dropped 3 bases and J dropped 5 bases, with 14 bases sitting between them. This CDR3 region has 15 residues. CDR3 nucleotide sequence: TGTGCCAGCTCACCGCTAAGTAAAAGTGACAATGAGCAGTTCTTC. As protein: CASSPLSKSDNEQFF.

Points on this clonotype: Given a much more abundant clone one base away, this may be a read error. The CDR3 protein is CACSLGTSWGEQYF. The CDR3 DNA is TGTGCCTGCAGCCTGGGGACTAGCTGGGGCGAGCAGTACTTC. The chain has TRBV2 and TRBJ2-7, with 9 positions matching TRBD2. This CDR3 spans 14 amino acids. Germline CDR1 reads SNHLY; CDR2 reads FYNNEI. The variable domain in full, with the rest retrieved from reference TRBV2 and TRBJ2-7, is EPEVTQTPSHQVTQMGQEVILRCVPISNHLYFYWYRQILGQKVEFLVSFYNNEISEKSEIFDDQFSVERPDGSNFTLKIRSTKLEDSAMYFCACSLGTSWGEQYFGPGTRLTVT.

The sample holds many counts of this clonotype. The chain has TRBV7-2 and TRBJ2-7; either TRBD1 or TRBD2 may fit D (5 bases each). The CDR3 has 14 amino acids. V was trimmed by 5 bases and J by 3 bases, leaving 14 bases between them. Germline V gene data show CDR1 as SGHTA and CDR2 as FQGNSA. The CDR3 protein is CASSRSGTVYEQYF. The CDR3 DNA follows: TGTGCCAGCAGCAGGTCCGGGACCGTCTACGAGCAGTACTTC.

Worth noting for this clonotype: This could be a read error, since a much larger clone is one nucleotide away. The chain joins TRBV27 to TRBJ2-7, with TRBD2 matching 11 bases. The assigned J gene may be wrong: the sequence end matches TRBJ2-1 better. The CDR3 is 14 residues long. Germline CDR1 and CDR2: MNHEY and SMNVEV (reference sequence). The CDR3 spells CASSLTSGDYEQFF. The CDR3 DNA reads as TGTGCCAGCAGTTTGACTAGCGGGGATTACGAGCAGTTCTTC.

This clonotype was seen a few times. The J gene is TRBJ2-3, the V gene TRBV2; weak D call: TRBD2 (5 bases). V was shortened by 1 base and J by 2 bases, with 13 bases between the two germline ends. Germline values: CDR1 SNHLY, CDR2 FYNNEI. CDR3 size: 16 residues. The CDR3 loop is CASSEDGGSDTDTQYF. In DNA, the CDR3 is TGTGCCAGCAGTGAAGACGGCGGGTCTGACACAGATACGCAGTATTTT.

This clonotype has at least ten counts. This chain uses TRBV3-1 with TRBJ1-3; D ambiguous. This CDR3 region has 15 residues. Germline lookup yields CDR1 LGHDT and CDR2 YNNKEL (reference sequence). Trimming removed 2 bases at V and 0 bases at J, with 8 bases between. The CDR3 nucleotides read TGTGCCAGCAGCCAACGGGTTAGCTCTGGAAACACCATATATTTT. This gives the protein CASSQRVSSGNTIYF.

The V call is TRBV6-5, the J call TRBJ2-1; TRBD2 aligns across 11 bases. There are 17 residues in the CDR3. With V trimmed by 2 bases and J by 6 bases, 9 bases remained unmatched. CDR1 and CDR2 (germline): MNHEY, SVGAGI. The CDR3: CASSYGLGLAGSNEQFF. The CDR3 region has the DNA TGTGCCAGCAGTTACGGTCTCGGACTAGCGGGTTCCAATGAGCAGTTCTTC.

Details on this clonotype: One end of the junction fails to match germline, which may point to a read error. The V call is TRBV7-9, the J call TRBJ2-5; 7 bases are shared with TRBD1. CDR3 length: 17 amino acids. CDR1 is SEHNR, CDR2 FQNEAQ, per germline (reference sequence). CDR3 nucleotides: TGTGCCACCAGCACCTGGGGGACAGATTCCCTCCAAGAGACCCAGTACTTC. Encoded protein: CATSTWGTDSLQETQYF.

This chain links TRBV19 with TRBJ2-1, with D possibly TRBD1 on 6 matching bases. The CDR3 runs 16 residues. V was cut by 6 bases and J by 6 bases, with 21 bases left in between. Germline CDR1 LNHDA, CDR2 SQIVND (reference sequence). The CDR3 bases are TGTGCCAGTAGCCTGCAGGACCGGACAGCACTCAATGAGCAGTTCTTC. This encodes CASSLQDRTALNEQFF.

This clonotype appeared a few times. V gene TRBV7-9 combines with J gene TRBJ1-3; D is unresolved. V lost 6 bases to trimming and J lost 1 base, with 16 bases between them. The germline V gene encodes CDR1 SEHNR and CDR2 FQNEAQ (reference sequence). The CDR3 sequence is 16 residues long. The chain's CDR3 is CASRPTQVTSGNTIYF. CDR3 nucleotides: TGTGCCAGCAGGCCAACCCAGGTTACGTCTGGAAACACCATATATTTT.

This clonotype turned up a few times. DNA of the CDR3: TGTGCCACCAGCTTCCCGGGACTAGCGGGACCAGATACGCAGTATTTT. As protein: CATSFPGLAGPDTQYF. The chain carries TRBV24-1 and TRBJ2-3, with TRBD2 identical over 13 bases. V was clipped by 7 bases and J by 4 bases; unmatched bases: 7. Germline CDR1 reads KGHDR; CDR2 reads SFDVKD. CDR3 length: 16 amino acids.

The chain employs TRBV29-1 and TRBJ2-3; D is unclear. Germline CDR1 SQVTM, CDR2 ANQGSEA. Trimming removed 5 bases at V and 0 bases at J, with 9 bases between. CDR3 length: 13 amino acids. CDR3 in DNA: TGCAGCGTTATTTGGGCTAGCACAGATACGCAGTATTTT. The encoded protein is CSVIWASTDTQYF.

This clonotype showed up many times. The V and J genes are TRBV5-5 and TRBJ2-5; 7 nucleotides match TRBD1. Trimming at V came to 7 bases and at J to 7 bases, leaving 13 bases not matched to a gene. This CDR3 has 14 residues. Germline CDR1 is SGHKS and CDR2 is YYEKEE (reference sequence). CDR3 DNA: TGTGCCAGCCTCAGCTGGGACAGCTCAGGGACCCAGTACTTC. Translating it yields CASLSWDSSGTQYF.

The chain uses TRBV5-1 and TRBJ2-2; 9 bases agree with TRBD2. J gave up 5 bases and V 0 bases, and 2 bases lay outside the gene matches. There are 15 residues in the CDR3. CDR1 is SGHRS, CDR2 YFSETQ, per germline. CDR3 coding DNA: TGCGCCAGCAGCTTGGATGCGGGAGGGACCGGGGAGCTGTTTTTT. This codes for CASSLDAGGTGELFF.

This clonotype appeared a few times. The rearrangement links TRBV12-3 or TRBV12-4 to TRBJ2-2; 9 bases fit TRBD2. The CDR3 is 16 residues long. With 2 bases clipped from V and 9 bases from J, the junction kept 10 bases outside the gene matches. The CDR3 here is CASSLRGRAHGRELFF. CDR3 nucleotide sequence: TGTGCCAGCAGTTTACGCGGGAGGGCCCATGGCCGGGAGCTGTTTTTT.

The gene calls are TRBV24-1 and TRBJ1-1, with 12 bases matching TRBD1. Germline V gene lookup returns CDR1 KGHDR and CDR2 SFDVKD. Trimming cost V 4 bases and J 4 bases; bases outside gene matches: 3. The CDR3 runs 15 residues. The CDR3 region is CATSEGTGGITEAFF. The CDR3 DNA is TGTGCCACCAGTGAGGGGACAGGGGGCATCACTGAAGCTTTCTTT.

This clonotype has only a few counts. The rearrangement links TRBV24-1 to TRBJ1-1; D unresolved. Trimming shortened V by 5 bases and J by 6 bases, and 21 bases separated the two germline ends. There are 16 residues in the CDR3. Germline assignment: CDR1 KGHDR and CDR2 SFDVKD. CDR3 residues: CATSVKFWGGGSEAFF. The CDR3, as DNA: TGTGCCACCAGTGTTAAGTTTTGGGGTGGAGGGTCTGAAGCTTTCTTT.

This clonotype showed up just a few times. This rearrangement joins TRBV12-3 or TRBV12-4 to TRBJ2-1; tentative D call: TRBD1 (6 bases). There are 14 residues in the CDR3. Between the trimmed V and J ends, which lost 1 base and 6 bases, there was a span of 10 bases. CDR3 nucleotides: TGTGCCAGCAGTTTAGACAGGGTTAGCAATGAGCAGTTCTTC. Its protein is CASSLDRVSNEQFF.

The genes are TRBV11-1 and TRBJ2-7; possible D gene TRBD2, 5 bases. Germline-derived CDR1 and CDR2 are SGHAT and FQDESV (reference sequence). The V end was cut by 5 bases, the J end by 2 bases, with 16 bases between. This CDR3 contains 15 residues. CDR3: CASSNEIAHTYEQYF. CDR3 DNA: TGTGCCAGCAGCAATGAGATAGCGCACACCTACGAGCAGTACTTC.

The rearrangement joins TRBV5-6 to TRBJ2-3, with TRBD1 matching over 8 bases. The CDR3 is made up of 17 amino acids. V trimming: 3 bases; J trimming: 0 bases; junction bases outside the gene matches: 9. Germline assignment: CDR1 SGHDT and CDR2 YYEEEE. CDR3 loop: CASSSTGGYTSTDTQYF. In DNA form, the CDR3 reads TGTGCCAGCAGCTCCACAGGGGGATACACTAGCACAGATACGCAGTATTTT.

This clonotype was observed many times. CDR3 loop: CASSSIEGLVYQETQYF. The CDR3 bases are TGTGCCAGCAGTTCGATCGAGGGACTCGTGTACCAAGAGACCCAGTACTTC. The chain joins TRBV28 to TRBJ2-5, with a weak D call TRBD2 (6 bases). Germline assignment: CDR1 MDHEN and CDR2 SYDVKM. Trimming shortened V by 4 bases and J by 0 bases, and 18 bases separated the two germline ends. CDR3 length equals 17 residues.

This clonotype was counted only a few times. The CDR3 bases are TGTGCCAGCAGCCCCGGCTGGGGGGGGGAGCTGTTTTTT. Translated, it gives CASSPGWGGELFF. The chain recombines TRBV3-1 with TRBJ2-2; D may be TRBD1 or TRBD2 (5 bases each). V shed 4 bases and J shed 8 bases, with 11 bases lying between them. The V gene's germline CDR1 is LGHDT and CDR2 YNNKEL (reference sequence). The CDR3 is 13 residues long.

This clonotype was seen only a few times. The gene calls are TRBV28 and TRBJ1-5, with D uncertain. This CDR3 region has 16 residues. Germline assignment: CDR1 MDHEN and CDR2 SYDVKM. Trimming took off 2 bases at V and 7 bases at J, with 18 bases between the two ends. CDR3 residues: CASSLLSAGGGQPQHF. DNA for the CDR3: TGTGCCAGCAGTTTACTTTCAGCAGGCGGAGGCCAGCCCCAGCATTTT.

This chain connects TRBV9 to TRBJ2-3, with 10 nucleotides matching TRBD1. The V segment lost 4 bases and the J segment 7 bases; nucleotides outside the gene matches: 9. CDR3 length equals 15 residues. From germline, CDR1 is SGDLS and CDR2 YYNGEE. Here the CDR3 reads CASSPPGTGVNTQYF. Written as DNA, the CDR3 is TGTGCCAGCAGCCCCCCCGGGACAGGGGTGAATACGCAGTATTTT.

This chain links TRBV5-5 with TRBJ2-5, with D possibly being TRBD1 (5 bases). Germline lookup yields CDR1 SGHKS and CDR2 YYEKEE (reference sequence). The V end was cut by 4 bases, the J end by 2 bases, with 18 bases between. The CDR3 consists of 16 residues. The CDR3 loop is CASSPAPGYGQETQYF. The CDR3 nucleotides are TGTGCCAGCAGCCCGGCGCCAGGGTACGGTCAAGAGACCCAGTACTTC. Supplemented by reference TRBV5-5 and TRBJ2-5, the full variable domain reads DAGVTQSPTHLIKTRGQQVTLRCSPISGHKSVSWYQQVLGQGPQFIFQYYEKEERGRGNFPDRFSARQFPNYSSELNVNALLLGDSALYLCASSPAPGYGQETQYFGPGTRLLVL.

The V call is TRBV4-1, the J call TRBJ2-7, with 14 nucleotides matching TRBD2. The V and J ends lost 4 bases and 3 bases, in that order; junction bases with no gene match: 11. The CDR3 is 18 residues long. CDR1 and CDR2 (germline): MGHRA, YSYEKL. CDR3 bases: TGCGCCAGCAGCCCTATAGAGGGACTAGCGGGGGTGTTCTACGAGCAGTACTTC. This encodes CASSPIEGLAGVFYEQYF.

This clonotype came up a few times. The chain has TRBV19 and TRBJ2-7, with D possibly being TRBD2 (6 bases). In germline, CDR1 is LNHDA, CDR2 SQIVND (reference sequence). The CDR3 loop spans 14 amino acids. Between the trimmed V and J ends, which lost 4 bases and 2 bases, there was a span of 12 bases. The CDR3 bases are TGTGCCAGTAGTACCCGGGACTTCCCCTACGAGCAGTACTTC. It is translated as CASSTRDFPYEQYF.

Only a few counts were recorded for this clonotype. The rearrangement joins TRBV9 to TRBJ1-6; 7 nucleotides agree with TRBD1. Germline V gives CDR1 SGDLS, CDR2 YYNGEE. CDR3 length: 15 amino acids. The V and J ends lost 3 bases and 7 bases, in that order; junction bases with no gene match: 7. CDR3 sequence: CASSARGLENSPLHF. The CDR3 region has the DNA TGTGCCAGCAGCGCAAGGGGGCTCGAGAATTCACCCCTCCACTTT.